The rows below give T cell receptor beta chains drawn from one sample of a study of cytomegalovirus exposure and HLA in healthy donors. Sequenced by immunoSEQ multiplex PCR; TCRdb stores in-frame clones only, minus some. Altogether approximately 190,000 clones are present, approximately 80% being singletons, with the ten largest covering roughly 13%. The sample taken for sequencing was PBMCs. These receptors originate from a young woman in good health and CMV-seropositive. Each CDR3 is given with its conserved first and last residue. A D gene is named only where the DNA matches it firmly. Not every row has a clone size; where given, it reads once, few, many or a size class.

V gene: TRBV14
clone size: .
J gene: TRBJ2-2
D gene: .
CDR3 DNA: TGTGCCAGCAGCCAAGTTGCGACAGCGTTCGCGAACACCGGGGAGCTGTTTTTT
CDR3 protein: CASSQVATAFANTGELFF

V gene: TRBV4-3
clone size: .
J gene: TRBJ2-3
D gene: .
CDR3 DNA: TGCGCCAGCAGCCCCTCTGGGGCACCGGATACGCAGTATTTT
CDR3 protein: CASSPSGAPDTQYF

V gene: TRBV9
clone size: .
J gene: TRBJ2-7
D gene: TRBD2
CDR3 DNA: TGTGCCAGCAGCGCCCAGGTGGGAGGGCGCTACGAGCAGTACTTC
CDR3 protein: CASSAQVGGRYEQYF

V gene: TRBV6-1
clone size: once
J gene: TRBJ2-5
D gene: TRBD2
CDR3 DNA: TGTGCCAGCAGCCACGGGGGGGGAGAGACCCAGTACTTC
CDR3 protein: CASSHGGGETQYF

V gene: TRBV29-1
clone size: .
J gene: TRBJ2-1
D gene: .
CDR3 DNA: TGCGGCGTTGTCCTGGACCTCAGGGAAAATGAGCAGTTCTTC
CDR3 protein: CGVVLDLRENEQFF

V gene: TRBV10-1
clone size: .
J gene: TRBJ2-3
D gene: .
CDR3 DNA: TGCGCCAGCAGAGGATCCTTTAGCCCAGATACGCAGTATTTT
CDR3 protein: CASRGSFSPDTQYF

V gene: TRBV28
clone size: .
J gene: TRBJ2-7
D gene: .
CDR3 DNA: TGTGCCAGCAGTTTAGGTCCGAGCCCCCCTGGCGAGCAGTACTTC
CDR3 protein: CASSLGPSPPGEQYF

V gene: TRBV6-1
clone size: .
J gene: TRBJ1-3
D gene: .
CDR3 DNA: TGTGCTTCCGGGGTTTTCACTGGAAACACCATATATTTT
CDR3 protein: CASGVFTGNTIYF

V gene: TRBV4-1
clone size: .
J gene: TRBJ1-3
D gene: TRBD1
CDR3 DNA: TGCGCCAGCAGCCGGGACAGGAGCTCTGGAAACACCATATATTTT
CDR3 protein: CASSRDRSSGNTIYF

V gene: TRBV6-5
clone size: .
J gene: TRBJ1-1
D gene: .
CDR3 DNA: TGTGCCAGCAGTAGGGGCGGTGCTGAAGCTTTCTTT
CDR3 protein: CASSRGGAEAFF

V gene: TRBV4-1
clone size: .
J gene: TRBJ2-4
D gene: .
CDR3 DNA: TGCGCCAGCAGCCAAGGGAGGCAGAGCCAAGCCAAAAACATTCAGTACTTC
CDR3 protein: CASSQGRQSQAKNIQYF

V gene: TRBV2
clone size: .
J gene: TRBJ1-6
D gene: .
CDR3 DNA: TGTGCCAGCGGAGAGACGGGACTCTCTAATTCACCCCTCCACTTT
CDR3 protein: CASGETGLSNSPLHF

V gene: TRBV11-2
clone size: once
J gene: TRBJ2-5
D gene: TRBD1
CDR3 DNA: TGTGCCAGCAGCTTAGAGGGACAGGGGTGGACCCAGTACTTC
CDR3 protein: CASSLEGQGWTQYF

V gene: TRBV7-8
clone size: .
J gene: TRBJ2-5
D gene: .
CDR3 DNA: TGTGCCAGCAGCTTAGGGGCTGGGGCAAGCCAAGAGACCCAGTACTTC
CDR3 protein: CASSLGAGASQETQYF

V gene: TRBV11-3
clone size: .
J gene: TRBJ2-1
D gene: TRBD2
CDR3 DNA: TGTGCCAGCAGCTTAGCCGGGGGGGTTTACAATGAGCAGTTCTTC
CDR3 protein: CASSLAGGVYNEQFF

V gene: TRBV5-4
clone size: .
J gene: TRBJ2-7
D gene: .
CDR3 DNA: TGTGCCAGCAGTCCTACCTCGAGCTCCTACGAGCAGTACTTC
CDR3 protein: CASSPTSSSYEQYF

V gene: TRBV4-1
clone size: .
J gene: TRBJ1-5
D gene: TRBD1
CDR3 DNA: TGCGCCAGCAGCCAAGTCCCCAGGACAGGGGGACGTACGGGCAATCAGCCCCAGCATTTT
CDR3 protein: CASSQVPRTGGRTGNQPQHF

V gene: TRBV18
clone size: .
J gene: TRBJ2-2
D gene: TRBD1
CDR3 DNA: TGTGCCAGCTCATCAAGGGACAGGGGGCTCGGCGGGGAGCTGTTTTTT
CDR3 protein: CASSSRDRGLGGELFF

V gene: TRBV10-3
clone size: .
J gene: TRBJ2-7
D gene: TRBD1
CDR3 DNA: TGTGCCATCAATCGGGACAGGGGGATGGAGCAGTACTTC
CDR3 protein: CAINRDRGMEQYF

V gene: TRBV28
clone size: once
J gene: TRBJ1-1
D gene: .
CDR3 DNA: TGTGCCAGCATAGTAGACACTGAAGCTTTCTTT
CDR3 protein: CASIVDTEAFF

V gene: TRBV11-2
clone size: .
J gene: TRBJ2-3
D gene: .
CDR3 DNA: TGTGCCAGCAGCCCCCGGCGGGATACAGATACGCAGTATTTT
CDR3 protein: CASSPRRDTDTQYF

V gene: TRBV7-3
clone size: .
J gene: TRBJ2-1
D gene: .
CDR3 DNA: TGTGCCAGCAGCTTAAGCCTAGGCCATGAGCAGTTCTTC
CDR3 protein: CASSLSLGHEQFF

V gene: TRBV5-6
clone size: .
J gene: TRBJ1-3
D gene: .
CDR3 DNA: TGTGCCAGCAGCTTACCGGGATTCTCTGGAAACACCATATATTTT
CDR3 protein: CASSLPGFSGNTIYF

V gene: TRBV28
clone size: few
J gene: TRBJ2-3
D gene: .
CDR3 DNA: TGTGCCAGCAGTTTATTGGGAAGCGGCTCCACAGATACGCAGTATTTT
CDR3 protein: CASSLLGSGSTDTQYF

V gene: TRBV7-3
clone size: .
J gene: TRBJ1-1
D gene: .
CDR3 DNA: TGTGCCAGCAGCTTAGCAGAGAACACTGAAGCTTTCTTT
CDR3 protein: CASSLAENTEAFF

V gene: TRBV7-3
clone size: .
J gene: TRBJ2-2
D gene: TRBD2
CDR3 DNA: TGTGCCAGCAGCCAAACTAGCGACCCTGGCGGGGAGCTGTTTTTT
CDR3 protein: CASSQTSDPGGELFF

V gene: TRBV6-5
clone size: .
J gene: TRBJ1-2
D gene: .
CDR3 DNA: TGTGCCAGCACCCTAAGGGGGAGTAACTATGGCTACACCTTC
CDR3 protein: CASTLRGSNYGYTF

V gene: TRBV4-2
clone size: .
J gene: TRBJ2-7
D gene: TRBD2
CDR3 DNA: TGTGCCAGCAGCCAAGAAGCGGCTAGCGGGAGATACTTC
CDR3 protein: CASSQEAASGRYF

V gene: TRBV5-6
clone size: .
J gene: TRBJ2-1
D gene: .
CDR3 DNA: TGTGCCAGCAGCGGTCCGAGCTCCTACAATGAGCAGTTCTTC
CDR3 protein: CASSGPSSYNEQFF